What follows describes a single T cell receptor (beta chain). A Seattle source enrolled patients during active infection and followed them longitudinally. The protocol was immunoSEQ multiplex PCR, while the TCRdb copy is restricted to in-frame clones and leaves out a portion. Of about 330,000 clones listed, roughly 86% are singletons. This sample stems from a study of blood T cell repertoires in COVID-19. The wider study: Samples representing acute and convalescent COVID-19 were sourced from the United States, Italy and Spain.

V dropped 3 bases and J dropped 6; count of bases not matched to a gene: 6. The CDR3 sequence is 16 residues long. Per the germline V gene, CDR1 is MNHEY and CDR2 is SVGEGT. What was sequenced was peripheral blood. The sequence came from a man aged 30-40 years with COVID-19, enrolled during active disease. The J gene is TRBJ1-5, the V gene TRBV6-2 or TRBV6-3, with 12 bases matching TRBD1. The CDR3 bases are TGTGCCAGCAGTTATCCGGGACAGGGGGCTGTTCAGCCCCAGCATTTT. It specifies CASSYPGQGAVQPQHF.